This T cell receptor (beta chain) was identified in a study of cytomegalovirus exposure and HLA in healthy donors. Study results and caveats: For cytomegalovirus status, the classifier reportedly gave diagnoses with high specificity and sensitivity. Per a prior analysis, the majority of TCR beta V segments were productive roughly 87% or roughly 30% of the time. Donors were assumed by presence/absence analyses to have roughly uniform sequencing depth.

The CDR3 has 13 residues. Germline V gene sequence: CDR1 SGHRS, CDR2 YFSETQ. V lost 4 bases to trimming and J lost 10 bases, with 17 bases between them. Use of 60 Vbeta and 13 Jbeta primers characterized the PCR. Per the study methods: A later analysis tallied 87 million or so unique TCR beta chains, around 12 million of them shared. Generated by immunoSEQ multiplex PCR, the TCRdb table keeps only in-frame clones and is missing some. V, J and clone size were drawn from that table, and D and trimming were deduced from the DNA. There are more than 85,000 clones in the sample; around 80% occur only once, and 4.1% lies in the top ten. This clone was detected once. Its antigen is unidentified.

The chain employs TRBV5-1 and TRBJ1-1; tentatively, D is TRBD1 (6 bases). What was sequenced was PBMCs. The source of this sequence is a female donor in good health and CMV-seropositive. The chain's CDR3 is CASSAEGESGAFF. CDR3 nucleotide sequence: TGCGCCAGCAGCGCCGAGGGGGAAAGTGGAGCTTTCTTT.